This T cell receptor (beta chain) emerged from a study of CD8 T cells in ankylosing spondylitis. The CDR3 consists of 15 residues. The ends were cut back, 3 bases at V and 1 base at J, with 12 bases in the middle. CDR1 SEHNR and CDR2 FQNEAQ come from the germline V gene (reference sequence). Generation of TCR beta libraries employed quantitative 5'-RACE incorporating molecular barcodes. TCRdb passed the 5' RACE reads through MiXCR, listing each CDR3 protein once. This sample has approximately 100,000 distinct CDR3 sequences; less than 25% occur once, and the top ten carry roughly an eighth. Overall study results and limits: Disease-linked clones reportedly concentrated significantly in matched ankylosing spondylitis synovial fluid. Existing reports had already noted some motif variants in reactive arthritis synovial fluid and blood. Ankylosing spondylitis blood appeared to carry a characteristic TCR beta motif of 7 or 8 highly homologous variants.

This clonotype was observed a few times. Antigen specificity is unknown. The sequencing sample was made of synovial fluid, either unsorted or a sorted T cell fraction (not recorded which). The chain combines TRBV7-9 with TRBJ2-5, with D possibly matching TRBD2 (7 bases). This clonotype originated in a male donor with ankylosing spondylitis. The CDR3 DNA sequence: TGTGCCAGCAGCTTTGGGGGGGCCACCCAAGAGACCCAGTACTTC. Residues: CASSFGGATQETQYF.